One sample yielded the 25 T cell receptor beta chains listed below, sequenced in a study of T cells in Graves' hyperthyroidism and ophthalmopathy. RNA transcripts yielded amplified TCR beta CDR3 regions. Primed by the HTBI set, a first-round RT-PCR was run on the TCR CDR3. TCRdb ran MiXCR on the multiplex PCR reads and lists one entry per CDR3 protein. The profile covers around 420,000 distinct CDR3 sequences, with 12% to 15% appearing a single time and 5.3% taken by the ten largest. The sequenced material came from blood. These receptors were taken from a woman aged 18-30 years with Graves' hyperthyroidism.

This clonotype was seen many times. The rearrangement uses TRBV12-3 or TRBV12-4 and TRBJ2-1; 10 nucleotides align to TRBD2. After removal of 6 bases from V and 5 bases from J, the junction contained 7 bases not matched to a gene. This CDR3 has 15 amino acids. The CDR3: CASSLTSGINNEQFF. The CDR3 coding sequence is TGTGCCAGCAGCCTAACTAGCGGGATCAACAATGAGCAGTTCTTC.

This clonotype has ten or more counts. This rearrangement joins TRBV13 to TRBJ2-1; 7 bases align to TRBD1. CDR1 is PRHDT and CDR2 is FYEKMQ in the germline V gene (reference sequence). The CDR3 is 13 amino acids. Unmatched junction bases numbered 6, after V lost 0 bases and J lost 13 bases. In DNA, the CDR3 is TGTGCCAGCAGCTTAGGGGGACAGATAGATCAGTTCTTC. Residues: CASSLGGQIDQFF.

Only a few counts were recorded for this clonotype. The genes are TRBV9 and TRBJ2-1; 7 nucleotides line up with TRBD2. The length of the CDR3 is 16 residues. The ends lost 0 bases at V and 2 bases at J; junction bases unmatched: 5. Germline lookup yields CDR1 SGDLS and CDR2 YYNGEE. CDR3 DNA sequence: TGTGCCAGCAGCGTAGTAGGCGGGAGCGCCTACAATGAGCAGTTCTTC. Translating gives CASSVVGGSAYNEQFF.

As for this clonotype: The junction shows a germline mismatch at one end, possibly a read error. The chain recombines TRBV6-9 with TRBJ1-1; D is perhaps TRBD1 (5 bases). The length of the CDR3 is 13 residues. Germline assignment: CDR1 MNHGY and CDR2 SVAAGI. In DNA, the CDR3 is TGCGCCAGGGTGGGGAGGGGCCGCACTGAAGCTTTCTTT. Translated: CARVGRGRTEAFF.

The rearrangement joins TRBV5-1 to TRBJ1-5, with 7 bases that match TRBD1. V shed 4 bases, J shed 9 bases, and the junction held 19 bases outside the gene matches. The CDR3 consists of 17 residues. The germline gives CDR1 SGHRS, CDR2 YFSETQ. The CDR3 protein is CASSPGTDARASGPQHF. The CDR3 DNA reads TGCGCCAGCAGCCCCGGGACAGACGCCCGTGCTTCGGGGCCCCAGCATTTT.

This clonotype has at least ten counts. CDR3 nucleotides: TGTGCCAGCAGTGTACACTTGAACACTGAAGCTTTCTTT. This sequence encodes CASSVHLNTEAFF. The chain recombines TRBV27 with TRBJ1-1; D is ambiguous. The CDR3 is made up of 13 amino acids. Germline V gene lookup returns CDR1 MNHEY and CDR2 SMNVEV (reference sequence). V was trimmed by 5 bases and J by 0 bases, leaving 7 bases between them.

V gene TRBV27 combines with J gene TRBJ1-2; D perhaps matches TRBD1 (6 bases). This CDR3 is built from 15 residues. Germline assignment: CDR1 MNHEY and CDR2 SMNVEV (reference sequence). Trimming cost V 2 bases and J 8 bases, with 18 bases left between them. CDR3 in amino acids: CASSLMFGAGDGYTF. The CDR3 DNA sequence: TGTGCCAGCAGTTTAATGTTCGGGGCAGGGGACGGCTACACCTTC.

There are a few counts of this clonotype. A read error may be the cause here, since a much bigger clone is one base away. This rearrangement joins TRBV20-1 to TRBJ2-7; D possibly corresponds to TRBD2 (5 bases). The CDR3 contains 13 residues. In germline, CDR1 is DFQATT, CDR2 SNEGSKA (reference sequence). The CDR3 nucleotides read TGCAGTGCTACTAGCTTCTTGTCCTACGAGCAGTGCTTC. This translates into CSATSFLSYEQCF.

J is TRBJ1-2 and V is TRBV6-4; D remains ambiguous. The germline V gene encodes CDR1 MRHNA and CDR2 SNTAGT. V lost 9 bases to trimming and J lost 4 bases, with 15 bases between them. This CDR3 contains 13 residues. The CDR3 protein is CASRPPGSYGYTF. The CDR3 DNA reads TGTGCCAGTCGCCCTCCGGGTTCCTATGGCTACACCTTC.

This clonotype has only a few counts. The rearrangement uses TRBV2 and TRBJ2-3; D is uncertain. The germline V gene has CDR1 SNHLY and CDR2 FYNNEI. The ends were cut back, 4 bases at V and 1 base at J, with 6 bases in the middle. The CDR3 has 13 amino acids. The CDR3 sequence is CASSAWGTDTQYF. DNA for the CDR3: TGTGCCAGCAGTGCCTGGGGCACAGATACGCAGTATTTT.

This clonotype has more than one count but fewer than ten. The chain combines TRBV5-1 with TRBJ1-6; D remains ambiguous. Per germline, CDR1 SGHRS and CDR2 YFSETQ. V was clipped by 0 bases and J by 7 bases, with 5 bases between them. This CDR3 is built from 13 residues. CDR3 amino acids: CASSLAWNSPLHF. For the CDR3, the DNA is TGCGCCAGCAGCTTGGCGTGGAATTCACCCCTCCACTTT.

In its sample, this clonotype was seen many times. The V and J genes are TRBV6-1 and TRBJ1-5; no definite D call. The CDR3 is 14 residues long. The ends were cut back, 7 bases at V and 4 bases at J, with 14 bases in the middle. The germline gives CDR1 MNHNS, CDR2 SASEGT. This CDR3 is CASTRRANNQPQHF. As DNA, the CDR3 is TGTGCCAGCACCCGTCGGGCCAATAATCAGCCCCAGCATTTT.

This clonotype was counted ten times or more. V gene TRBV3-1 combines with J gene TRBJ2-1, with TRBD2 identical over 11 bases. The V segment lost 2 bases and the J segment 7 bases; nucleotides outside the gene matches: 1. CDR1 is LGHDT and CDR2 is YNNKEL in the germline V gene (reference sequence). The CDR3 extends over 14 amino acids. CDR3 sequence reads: CASSQPSGRNEQFF. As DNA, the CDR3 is TGTGCCAGCAGCCAACCTAGCGGGAGGAATGAGCAGTTCTTC.

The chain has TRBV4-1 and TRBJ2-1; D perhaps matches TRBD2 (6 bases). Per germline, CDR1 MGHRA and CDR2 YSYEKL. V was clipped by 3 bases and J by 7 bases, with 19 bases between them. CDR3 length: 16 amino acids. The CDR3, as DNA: TGCGCCAGCAGCCAGCAGACTAGTGCTAAAACAAATGAGCAGTTCTTC. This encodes CASSQQTSAKTNEQFF.

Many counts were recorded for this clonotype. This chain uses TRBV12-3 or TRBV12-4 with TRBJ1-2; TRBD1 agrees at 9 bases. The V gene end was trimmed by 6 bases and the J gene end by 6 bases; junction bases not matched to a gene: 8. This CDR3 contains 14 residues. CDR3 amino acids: CASRTTGGADGYTF. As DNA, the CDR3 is TGTGCCAGCAGGACTACAGGGGGCGCAGATGGCTACACCTTC.

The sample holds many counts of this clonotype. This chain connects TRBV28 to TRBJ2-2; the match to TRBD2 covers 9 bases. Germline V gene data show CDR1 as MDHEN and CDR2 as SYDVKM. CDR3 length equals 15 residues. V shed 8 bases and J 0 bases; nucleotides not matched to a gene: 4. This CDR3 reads CASGRLAANTGELFF. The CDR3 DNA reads TGTGCCAGCGGAAGACTAGCGGCGAACACCGGGGAGCTGTTTTTT. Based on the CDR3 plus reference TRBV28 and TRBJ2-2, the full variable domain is DVKVTQSSRYLVKRTGEKVFLECVQDMDHENMFWYRQDPGLGLRLIYFSYDVKMKEKGDIPEGYSVSREKKERFSLILESASTNQTSMYLCASGRLAANTGELFFGEGSRLTVL.

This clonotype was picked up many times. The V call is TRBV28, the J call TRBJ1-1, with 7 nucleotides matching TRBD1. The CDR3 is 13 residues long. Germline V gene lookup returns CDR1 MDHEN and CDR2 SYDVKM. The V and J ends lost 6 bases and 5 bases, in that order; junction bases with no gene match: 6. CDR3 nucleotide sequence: TGTGCCAGCAGATTTCAGGGGGGAACTGAAGCTTTCTTT. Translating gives CASRFQGGTEAFF. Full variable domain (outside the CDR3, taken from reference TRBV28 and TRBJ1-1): DVKVTQSSRYLVKRTGEKVFLECVQDMDHENMFWYRQDPGLGLRLIYFSYDVKMKEKGDIPEGYSVSREKKERFSLILESASTNQTSMYLCASRFQGGTEAFFGQGTRLTVV.

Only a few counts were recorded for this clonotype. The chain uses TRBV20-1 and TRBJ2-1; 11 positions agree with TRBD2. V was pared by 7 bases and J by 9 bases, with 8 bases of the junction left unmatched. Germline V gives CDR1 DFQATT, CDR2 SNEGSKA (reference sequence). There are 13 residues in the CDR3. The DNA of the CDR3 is TGCAGTGTTAGCGGGAGGGCCTCGGGTGAGCAGTTCTTC. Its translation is CSVSGRASGEQFF.

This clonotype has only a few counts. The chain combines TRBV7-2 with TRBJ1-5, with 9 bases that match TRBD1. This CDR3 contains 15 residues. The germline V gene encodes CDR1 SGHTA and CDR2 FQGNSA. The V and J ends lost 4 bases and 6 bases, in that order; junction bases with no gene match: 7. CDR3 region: CASSSTGGRGQPQHF. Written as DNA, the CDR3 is TGTGCCAGCAGCTCAACAGGGGGCCGGGGTCAGCCCCAGCATTTT.

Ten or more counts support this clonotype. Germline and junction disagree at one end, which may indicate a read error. CDR3 in DNA: TGTGCCAGCAGTTACTCGACGGCGGACGTACTCTTC. It encodes CASSYSTADVLF. This chain connects TRBV6-2 or TRBV6-3 to TRBJ2-1; D unclear. The CDR3 spans 12 residues. Germline CDR1 and CDR2: MNHEY and SVGEGT.

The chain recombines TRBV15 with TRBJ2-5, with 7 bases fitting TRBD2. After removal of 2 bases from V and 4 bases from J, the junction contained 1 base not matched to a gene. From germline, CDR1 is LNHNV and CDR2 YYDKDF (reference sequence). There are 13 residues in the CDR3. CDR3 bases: TGTGCCACCAGCAGACCGGGAGGAGAGACCCAGTACTTC. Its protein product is CATSRPGGETQYF.

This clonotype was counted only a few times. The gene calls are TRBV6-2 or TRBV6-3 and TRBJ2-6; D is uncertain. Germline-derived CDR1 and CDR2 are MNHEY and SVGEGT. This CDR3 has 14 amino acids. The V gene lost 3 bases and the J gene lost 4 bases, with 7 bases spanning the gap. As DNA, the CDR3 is TGTGCCAGCAGTTATTACACGGGGGCCAACGTCCTGACTTTC. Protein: CASSYYTGANVLTF.

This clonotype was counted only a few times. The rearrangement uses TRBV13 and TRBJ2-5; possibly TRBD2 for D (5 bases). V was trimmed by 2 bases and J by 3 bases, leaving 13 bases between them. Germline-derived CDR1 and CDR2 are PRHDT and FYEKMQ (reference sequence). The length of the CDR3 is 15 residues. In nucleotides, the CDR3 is TGTGCCAGCAGCTTAAGGGTTGGGAGCGAAGAGACCCAGTACTTC. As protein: CASSLRVGSEETQYF.

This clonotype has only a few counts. The CDR3 DNA is TGTGCCAGTAGTGAGCGTGCCAATGAGCAGTTCTTC. This translates into CASSERANEQFF. This rearrangement joins TRBV19 to TRBJ2-1; D ambiguous. Trimming pared 5 bases from V and 6 bases from J, leaving 8 bases between. The CDR3 is made up of 12 amino acids. The germline V gene encodes CDR1 LNHDA and CDR2 SQIVND (reference sequence).

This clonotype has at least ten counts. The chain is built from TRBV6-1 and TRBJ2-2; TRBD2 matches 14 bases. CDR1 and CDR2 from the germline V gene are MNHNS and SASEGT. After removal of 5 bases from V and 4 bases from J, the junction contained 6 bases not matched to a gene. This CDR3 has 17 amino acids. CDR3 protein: CASSPGLAGVGTGELFF. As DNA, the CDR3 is TGTGCCAGCAGTCCGGGACTAGCGGGAGTGGGCACCGGGGAGCTGTTTTTT.